This T cell receptor (beta chain) was recovered during a study of cytomegalovirus exposure and HLA in healthy donors (dated by TCRdb to the late 2010s). Background for the entire study: An earlier analysis of 550 to 700 of the donors reported 250 to 300 Gb of sequence data and around 120 million unique TCR beta sequences from 150 million to 200 million T cells. Roughly 320 gigabases of sequencing data and roughly 80 million unique TCR sequences made up an early release that covered approximately 700 HLA-typed donors. Of the 300 to 450 genotyped donors, 65% to 90% fell in the genetic ancestry cluster associated with self-reported Caucasian donors. The study aimed to test whether cataloging public T cell receptors could reveal signatures of past pathogen exposure. The T cell repertoires of under 750 subjects were profiled by immunosequencing and related to cytomegalovirus serostatus. Besides the first cohort of 550 to 750 subjects, a separate validation cohort made up of roughly 120 different subjects was used. The study combined high-throughput TCR immunosequencing, statistical association of individual TCRs with disease status, and machine learning to predict cytomegalovirus infection status. A later analysis re-examined previously published TCR beta repertoires from about 670 donors and added high-resolution HLA genotyping to investigate patterns of TCR occurrence. Rather than drawing on any new phenotypic data, the later analysis identified candidate immune exposures from TCR beta sequences and the way those sequences occurred across donors. An earlier analysis of nearly 600 of the donors applied high-throughput TCR beta sequencing to assess whether each TCR beta V gene segment acted as functional or pseudogenic. Alongside the repertoire data, information on donor age, sex, ethnicity and CMV serostatus was compiled. Genome-wide SNP genotypes for about 60% of the 666 donors were used in a later genetic analysis, which treated that subset as a discovery cohort. All discovery cohort repertoires had been generated on a single sequencing platform. Class I and class II HLA loci were covered by the typing at four-digit resolution. Typing coverage differed by locus: A, B, C, DRB1 and DQB1 were typed in about 620-640 donors, DQA1 in 522, DPA1 in some 600, and DPB1 in around 490. Several DR-DQ haplotypes were treated as single units for association and clustering because of strong linkage in the cohort. Among about 360 genotyped donors of the cohort, an average of 235,054 unique TCR beta nucleotide sequences were sequenced per donor, around 20% of them non-productive. Study-level results and caveats: A later analysis reported that several top co-occurrence clusters appeared linked to parvovirus B19, influenza, CMV and Epstein-Barr virus. Strong co-occurrence of HLA alleles, especially DR and DQ, made assigning TCR associations to individual alleles difficult. A further reported finding was that TCR beta sequences accurately predicted the HLA-A and HLA-B alleles for most subjects in the first cohort. Correlated functional status among segregating V segments might be attributable to linkage disequilibrium, but an unknown experimental factor could not be ruled out. Compared with the roughly 720-donor mean, donors in an Asian-associated ancestry cluster had fewer N-insertions in productive TCRs, according to a later genetic analysis. In a later genetic analysis, a missense DCLRE1C variant was associated with V-gene and J-gene trimming of TCR beta chains, and the association was replicated in an independent cohort. According to a later analysis, most CMV-associated TCR beta chains appeared to be HLA-restricted, and the HLA associations seemed to be driven largely by CMV exposure. A total of 150 or so TCR beta chains were listed by the study as associated with cytomegalovirus. It was suggested by the authors that the approach could potentially be generalized to other disease states and immunological phenotypes. CMV serostatus was the only immune exposure information available for the cohort. Because HLA typing was missing for some donors at each locus, association tests included only the typed subset. Cytomegalovirus status was reported to be diagnosed by the classifier with high specificity and sensitivity in both the original and validation cohorts. Across donors, most TCR sequences were observed very rarely, whereas some public TCRs were present in many individuals. About 17 rarely observed V segments, including chromosome 9 orphons, were excluded from the earlier analysis of several hundred of the donors because counts were too low. In an earlier analysis of some 500 of the donors, most TCR beta V segments were observed in productive rearrangements about 87% or about 30% of the time, broadly matching IMGT annotations. At a false discovery rate of 0.05, a later analysis linked about 17,000 TCR beta sequences to specific HLA alleles. In this cohort, only TCR beta chains were sequenced, and detectable features were limited by the absence of alpha or paired-chain data. Presence/absence analyses assumed roughly uniform sequencing depth across donors, an assumption that may not hold. A few of the identified cytomegalovirus-associated TCR beta chains were confirmed in vitro to be specific for cytomegalovirus antigens. In a later analysis, HLA-associated TCR beta chains were found to be more clonally expanded and to have lower generation probabilities than equally common non-associated chains. A cluster of highly shared sequence variants was judged likely to be a technical artifact of the sequencing pipeline. In a later analysis, TCR association rates were found to vary across HLA loci, with the most associated TCRs seen for DRB1 alleles and the fewest for HLA-C alleles.

On this clone itself: No cognate antigen has been identified for it. The sample holds no much larger clone one base away, and base qualities are not on file.

The cohort comprised 666 healthy bone marrow donors. At the time of sampling, every cohort member was nominally healthy, though immune exposures that went unrecorded were likely present. The donor was CMV seropositive and belonged to the group of 250 to 350 seropositive cohort members. Each donor provided a peripheral blood sample, and peripheral blood mononuclear cells were used for TCR beta sequencing. The Qiagen DNeasy Blood Extraction Kit was used to extract genomic DNA from the blood cell samples. Library generation was performed with the immunoSEQ multiplex PCR assay. A mixture of 60 forward primers for TCR Vbeta segments and 13 reverse primers for TCR Jbeta segments was used in the multiplex PCR. The CDR3 region of rearranged TCR beta genes was amplified from genomic DNA by a multiplex PCR assay. On the Illumina HiSeq System, the amplified TCR beta libraries were sequenced as 87-base-pair reads. The source study handled its data this way. Across the 500 to 750 repertoires, a later analysis counted tens of millions of unique TCR beta chains, around 11 million of which were shared by at least two donors. A nearest-neighbor algorithm error-corrected the raw reads and collapsed the reads into unique sequences, merging closely related sequences to remove PCR and sequencing errors. V, D and J gene segments were assigned by aligning CDR3 sequences to IMGT reference sequences. For a sequence to be retained, a match of at least six nucleotides was required to both a V gene segment and a J gene segment. Rearrangements were called productive when the CDR3 lacked stop codons and stayed in frame with V and J; all others were non-productive. CDR3 was defined by IMGT convention, running from the second conserved V-encoded cysteine to the conserved J-encoded phenylalanine. Sequences without an unambiguous match to a single V gene segment were excluded from the earlier analysis of 500 to 700 of the donors. In an earlier analysis of approximately 590 of the donors, a V segment was called functional when productive rearrangements were above 56.7%, and segregating when the standard deviation between donors exceeded 5%. A statistical classification framework was built to diagnose cytomegalovirus status from the catalog of TCR beta chain sequences. A later analysis assigned V and J genes by comparing TCR nucleotide sequences with IMGT/GENE-DB human TR gene sequences. Using the TCRdist pipeline, a later analysis assigned CDR3 sequences along with most-parsimonious VDJ recombination scenarios. A later analysis defined each TCR beta chain by its CDR3 amino acid sequence plus V-gene family, and excluded reads lacking a unique V-gene family. To address suspected cross-contamination and a sequencing artifact, a later analysis removed 550 to 750 highly shared, low-generation-probability nucleotide sequences. In a later analysis, a clonal expansion index was calculated for each public chain from normalized within-repertoire ranks of inferred template counts. A later analysis computed generation probabilities with a VDJ recombination model fitted to out-of-frame rearrangements, and checked the results against IGoR. In a later analysis, hypergeometric tests were used to score TCR-TCR, TCR-HLA and TCR-CMV co-occurrence, with a repertoire-size bias correction applied to TCR pairs. False discovery rates were estimated in a later analysis by permuting HLA or CMV assignments 20 times. In a later analysis, co-occurring TCRs were grouped with DBSCAN, and TCRdist sequence similarity was added when clustering was performed within HLA-allele-positive subsets. Co-occurrence clustering excluded repertoires with fewer than 30,000 or more than 120,000 public chains, plus five with anomalous nucleotide sharing. This immuneACCESS table, as held by TCRdb, lists in-frame sequences with V and J called but not all clones. Of the missing ones, under half trace to an unresolved V gene in checked studies; the others have no known cause. V and J calls and clone size are those listed in that table; D and trimming were worked out from the DNA. The sample table lists some 120,000 clones, around 74% of them with a count of one. The ten largest clones take up 6.6% of the sample.

The sequence was obtained from a man in his forties in good health and CMV-seropositive. The sample comprised PBMCs.

The CDR3 here reads CASSLRQSAASSYEQYF. The sequenced DNA is TGTGCCAGCAGTTTAAGGCAGTCGGCAGCGAGCTCCTACGAGCAGTACTTC. This chain is built from TRBV27 and TRBJ2-7, with no reliable assignment of the D segment. Counted from cysteine to phenylalanine, this CDR3 has 17 amino acids. The entry retains the CDR3 DNA only, 51 bases that are in frame from base 1. V loses 2 bases of germline sequence and J loses 0 bases, and the interval between the two ends is 17 bases. Sequences MNHEY (CDR1) and SMNVEV (CDR2) are obtained from the germline V gene (reference sequence).